This passage covers 4 T cell receptor beta chains from one sample sequenced in a study of blood T cell repertoires in COVID-19. The assay was immunoSEQ multiplex PCR, and TCRdb's table has in-frame clones only and misses some. This sample has under 250,000 clones, with 80% to 90% found just once. Sequenced: peripheral blood. Every receptor here comes from a man in his fifties with active or convalescent COVID-19.

The chain employs TRBV2 and TRBJ1-1, with no clear D. This CDR3 region has 14 residues. Germline-derived CDR1 and CDR2 are SNHLY and FYNNEI. V dropped 7 bases and J dropped 0 bases, with 12 bases sitting between them. The CDR3 region is CASTSFTMNTEAFF. As DNA, the CDR3 is TGTGCCAGCACCAGTTTCACAATGAACACTGAAGCTTTCTTT.

This clone was seen a single time. The chain uses TRBV6-2 or TRBV6-3 and TRBJ2-1; TRBD2 matches 8 bases. This CDR3 has 15 amino acids. The V gene's germline CDR1 is MNHEY and CDR2 SVGEGT. J was trimmed by 4 bases and V by 2 bases; bases with no gene match: 4. CDR3 in amino acids: CASSYERGTYNEQFF. DNA for the CDR3: TGTGCCAGCAGTTACGAGCGGGGGACGTACAATGAGCAGTTCTTC.

CDR3 in amino acids: CASSLNAPYEQYF. The CDR3 nucleotides read TGTGCCAGCAGCTTAAACGCGCCCTACGAGCAGTACTTC. The chain is built from TRBV13 and TRBJ2-7; no reliable D call. The CDR3 is 13 residues long. Trimming shortened V by 2 bases and J by 2 bases, and 7 bases separated the two germline ends. CDR1 and CDR2 from the germline V gene are PRHDT and FYEKMQ (reference sequence).

This chain joins TRBV5-6 and TRBJ1-5; D is ambiguous. Germline-derived CDR1 and CDR2 are SGHDT and YYEEEE. CDR3 length: 13 residues. V lost 1 base, J lost 5 bases, and 7 bases lay in between. The CDR3 loop is CASSLRGDQPQHF. CDR3 nucleotide sequence: TGTGCCAGCAGCTTGCGGGGAGATCAGCCCCAGCATTTT.